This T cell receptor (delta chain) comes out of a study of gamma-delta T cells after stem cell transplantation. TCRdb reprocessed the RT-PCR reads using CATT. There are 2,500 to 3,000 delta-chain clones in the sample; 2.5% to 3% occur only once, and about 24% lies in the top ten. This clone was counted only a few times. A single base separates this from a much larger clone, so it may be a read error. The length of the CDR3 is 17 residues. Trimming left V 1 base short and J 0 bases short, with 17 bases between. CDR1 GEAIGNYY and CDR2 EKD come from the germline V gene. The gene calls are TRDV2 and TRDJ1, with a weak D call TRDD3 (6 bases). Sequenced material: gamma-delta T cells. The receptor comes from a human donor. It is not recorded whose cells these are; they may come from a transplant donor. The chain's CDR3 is CACDTVGASFYTDKLIF. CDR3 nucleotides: TGTGCCTGTGACACGGTGGGGGCTTCTTTTTACACCGATAAACTCATCTTT.